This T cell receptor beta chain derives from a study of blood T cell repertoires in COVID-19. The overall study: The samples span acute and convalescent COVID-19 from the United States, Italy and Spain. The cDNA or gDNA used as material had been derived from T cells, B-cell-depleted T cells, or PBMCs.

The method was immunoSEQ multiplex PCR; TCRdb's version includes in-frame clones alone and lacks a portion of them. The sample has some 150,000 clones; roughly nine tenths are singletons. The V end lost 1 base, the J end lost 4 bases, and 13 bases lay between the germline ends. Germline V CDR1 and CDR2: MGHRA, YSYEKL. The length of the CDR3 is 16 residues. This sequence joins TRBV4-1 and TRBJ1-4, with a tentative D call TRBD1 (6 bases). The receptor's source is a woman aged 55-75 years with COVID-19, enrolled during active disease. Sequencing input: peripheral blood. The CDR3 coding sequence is TGCGCCAGCAGCCAAGCGACAGGTGCCCGTAATGAAAAACTGTTTTTT. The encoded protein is CASSQATGARNEKLFF.